The rows below give T cell receptor beta chains drawn from one sample of a study of T cells after yellow fever vaccination. TCRdb re-analysed the 5' RACE reads in MiXCR, keeping a single row per CDR3 protein. The sample contains about 74,000 distinct CDR3 sequences, around 7% of which appear only once. The sample here was CD8+ T cells sorted from PBMCs, taken around 5 days after the first yellow fever vaccination. Receptors were obtained from a man younger than 35 who received the YFV17D yellow fever vaccine. CDR3s include the opening cysteine and the closing phenylalanine or tryptophan. D genes are given only for firm matches. Size is stated for part of the rows, as once, few or many counts, or as a class when the clone is expanded.

>TRBJ2-5|TRBV24-1|many|TRBD2
TGTGCCACCAGTGATTTCCGGGGGGTCCAAGAGACCCAGTACTTC
CATSDFRGVQETQYF
>TRBJ1-3|TRBV12-3/TRBV12-4|.|.
TGTGCCAGCAGCCCCCCGAGGCACCTCTCTGGAAACACCATATATTTT
CASSPPRHLSGNTIYF
>TRBJ2-1|TRBV7-9|few|.
TGTGCCAGCAGCTTGGAACTCAGAGACGAGCAGTTCTTC
CASSLELRDEQFF
>TRBJ2-1|TRBV6-1|.|.
TGTGCCAGCAGTGAAGGGGGTATAAGGGAGCAGTTCTTC
CASSEGGIREQFF
>TRBJ2-3|TRBV12-3/TRBV12-4|few|TRBD2
TGTGCCAGCAGTTTAGGAGCGGGACTAGCGACGCAGTATTTT
CASSLGAGLATQYF
>TRBJ2-4|TRBV6-5|many|.
TGTGCCAGCAGTTATTACGGGGGTGTAGCCAAAAACATTCAGTACTTC
CASSYYGGVAKNIQYF
>TRBJ2-7|TRBV18|.|.
TGTGCCAGCCGGGTGGCAGGGGACCACGAGCAGTACTTC
CASRVAGDHEQYF
>TRBJ1-4|TRBV12-3/TRBV12-4|few|.
TGTGCCAGCAGCCCCAGGGTCGCTGATGAAAAACTGTTTTTT
CASSPRVADEKLFF
>TRBJ2-2|TRBV3-1|many|.
TGTGCCAGCAGCCTCCGCGACCGGGACTTCGTGAAGCTGTTTTTT
CASSLRDRDFVKLFF
>TRBJ2-1|TRBV5-7|few|.
TGTGCCAGCAGCTCCGGGCGGTTGCGGCTTGGGCAGTTCTTC
CASSSGRLRLGQFF
>TRBJ2-3|TRBV27|few|.
TGTGCCAGCACCCGCGGAGGGGGGAGCACAGATACGCAGTATTTT
CASTRGGGSTDTQYF
>TRBJ2-1|TRBV7-6|many|TRBD2
TGTGCCAGCAGCTCCCGACTAGCGGGGGATGGTTACAATGAGCAGTTCTTC
CASSSRLAGDGYNEQFF
>TRBJ2-3|TRBV6-5|few|.
TGTGCCAGCAGTTATTTCGGGGCTGATACGCAGTATTTT
CASSYFGADTQYF
>TRBJ2-4|TRBV6-4|many|.
TGTGCCAGCAGTGACGGGGGAGATGGTAGCATTCAGTACTTC
CASSDGGDGSIQYF
>TRBJ2-7|TRBV4-3|many|TRBD1
TGCGCCAGCAGCCAAAAGCTCGGGACAGGACCCGAGTCGATCACCTACGAGCAGTACTTC
CASSQKLGTGPESITYEQYF
>TRBJ2-1|TRBV5-8|few|TRBD1
TGTGCCAGCATCGAGGGGACAGGGAGCTCCTACAATGAGCAGTTCTTC
CASIEGTGSSYNEQFF
>TRBJ1-5|TRBV5-1|.|.
TGCGCCAGCACCCATACCACCAGGGCACCCCAGCCCCAGCATTTT
CASTHTTRAPQPQHF
>TRBJ1-4|TRBV5-1|few|TRBD1
TGCGCCAGCAGCTTGGCTGAGACAGGGCTTACTAATGAAAAACTGTTTTTT
CASSLAETGLTNEKLFF
>TRBJ1-1|TRBV5-6|.|.
TGTGCCAGCAGCTTGGCAGGGGTCACTGAAGCTTTCTTT
CASSLAGVTEAFF
>TRBJ2-3|TRBV7-9|many|.
TGTGCCAGCAGTCCCCCCCGCGTCGGAAGCCCAGATACGCAGTATTTT
CASSPPRVGSPDTQYF
>TRBJ2-7|TRBV25-1|.|TRBD1
TGTGCCAGCGGAGGCGGGACAGGGTTGGGCGAGCAGTACTTC
CASGGGTGLGEQYF
>TRBJ1-1|TRBV19|.|TRBD1
TGTGCCAGTAGTACAGGACAGGGGCCGAACACTGAAGCTTTCTTT
CASSTGQGPNTEAFF
>TRBJ2-3|TRBV6-5|few|.
TGTGCCAGCAGTGACACAGATACGCAGTATTTT
CASSDTDTQYF
>TRBJ1-5|TRBV12-3/TRBV12-4|many|TRBD1
TGTGCCAGCAGTTTTCAGGGGGCAGGGAATCAGCCCCAGCATTTT
CASSFQGAGNQPQHF
>TRBJ2-7|TRBV7-6|.|.
TGTGCCAGCAGCTCTAGTGTAGCTTGGGTCGAGCAGTACTTC
CASSSSVAWVEQYF
>TRBJ1-4|TRBV7-9|.|.
TGTGCCAGCAGCCGGACAGAGCCTAATGAAAAACTGTTTTTT
CASSRTEPNEKLFF
>TRBJ2-5|TRBV11-2|few|TRBD1
TGTGCCAGCAGCCTGGGACAGGCCCAAGAGACCCAGTACTTC
CASSLGQAQETQYF
>TRBJ2-7|TRBV5-4|.|TRBD2
TGTGCCAGCTCCGCGGGGGATTCGTCCTACGAGCAGTACTTC
CASSAGDSSYEQYF
>TRBJ1-5|TRBV12-3/TRBV12-4|few|.
TGTGCCAGCAGACCCCAGTGGGGTAGCAATCAGCCCCAGCATTTT
CASRPQWGSNQPQHF
>TRBJ2-7|TRBV30|few|.
TGTGCCTGGAGTGCCAGGTCCTACGAGCAGTACTTC
CAWSARSYEQYF
>TRBJ1-2|TRBV7-9|few|.
TGTGCCAGCAGCCCCTCGACAGTCTTCGATGGCTACACCTTC
CASSPSTVFDGYTF
>TRBJ2-3|TRBV12-3/TRBV12-4|.|.
TGTGCCAGCAGTTTGGGAAGGGCCACGGATACGCAGTATTTT
CASSLGRATDTQYF
>TRBJ2-2|TRBV28|.|TRBD2
TGTGCCACCATCAAGCCCCGACTAGCGGCGAACACCGGGGAGCTGTTTTTT
CATIKPRLAANTGELFF
>TRBJ1-1|TRBV13|many|TRBD1
TGTGCCAGCAGGGGACAGGACGGTCTCAGTGAAGCTTTCTTT
CASRGQDGLSEAFF
>TRBJ2-5|TRBV7-8|many|TRBD2
TGTGCCAGCAGCTCGACAGCGGGACCCCAAGAGACCCAGTACTTC
CASSSTAGPQETQYF
>TRBJ2-7|TRBV5-1|many|.
TGCGCCAGCAGCTCCGACACCTACGAGCAGTACTTC
CASSSDTYEQYF
>TRBJ2-7|TRBV6-1|.|.
TGTGCCAGCCAAAAAGGGGTGACCCCCTACGAGCAGTACTTC
CASQKGVTPYEQYF
>TRBJ2-7|TRBV11-2|many|TRBD2
TGTGCCAGCAGCTTAATTGCTAGCGGGGCGACCTACGAGCAGTACTTC
CASSLIASGATYEQYF
>TRBJ1-1|TRBV19|many|.
TGTGCCAGCTCTTCTGAAGGGCTGGGAACTGAAGCTTTCTTT
CASSSEGLGTEAFF